These 25 T cell receptor beta chains came from one sample sequenced in a study of blood T cell repertoires in COVID-19. The method was immunoSEQ multiplex PCR; TCRdb's version includes in-frame clones alone and lacks a portion of them. The sample has 30,000 to 50,000 clones; 91% are singletons. Sample: peripheral blood. These receptors were obtained from a young woman in a cohort sampled during active COVID-19.

This clone has more than one count but fewer than ten. This chain links TRBV18 with TRBJ2-5, with 14 bases matching TRBD2. Germline lookup yields CDR1 KGHSH and CDR2 LQKENI. The trim removed 4 bases at V and 4 bases at J, leaving 5 bases unmatched. The CDR3 covers 16 residues. The CDR3 DNA is TGTGCCAGCTCACTACCGGGACTAGCGGGAGTAGAGACCCAGTACTTC. Encoded protein: CASSLPGLAGVETQYF.

This rearrangement joins TRBV12-3 or TRBV12-4 to TRBJ2-2, with TRBD1 matching over 7 bases. Trimming removed 5 bases from V and 5 bases from J; junction bases left unmatched: 2. The CDR3 sequence is 13 residues long. The chain's CDR3 is CASSRQGTGELFF. CDR3 in DNA: TGTGCCAGCAGTAGACAGGGTACCGGGGAGCTGTTTTTT.

The chain joins TRBV9 to TRBJ2-2, with D perhaps TRBD2 (5 bases). V lost 0 bases, J lost 3 bases, and 21 bases lay in between. This CDR3 region has 19 residues. The germline CDR1 and CDR2 sequences are SGDLS and YYNGEE. CDR3 amino acids: CASSVEGLAVMWDTGELFF. The CDR3 coding sequence is TGTGCCAGCAGCGTAGAAGGCCTAGCAGTGATGTGGGACACCGGGGAGCTGTTTTTT.

The rearrangement joins TRBV4-2 to TRBJ1-1; D is unresolved. Germline lookup yields CDR1 LGHNA and CDR2 YNFKEQ. The CDR3 totals 15 residues. The V end lost 4 bases, the J end lost 2 bases, and 14 bases lay between the germline ends. CDR3 bases: TGTGCCAGCAGCCTCAGCGACGGAGGAAACACTGAAGCTTTCTTT. This codes for CASSLSDGGNTEAFF.

The rearrangement links TRBV3-1 (or the pseudogene TRBV3-2) to TRBJ2-5, with 9 bases that match TRBD2. The CDR3 contains 15 residues. V shed 6 bases, J shed 2 bases, and the junction held 7 bases outside the gene matches. The germline CDR1 and CDR2 sequences are LGHDT and YNNKEL (reference sequence). The CDR3 sequence is CASSPGLAVQETQYF. The CDR3 region has the DNA TGTGCCAGCAGTCCGGGACTAGCTGTACAAGAGACCCAGTACTTC.

The chain joins TRBV29-1 to TRBJ2-3, with 11 bases that match TRBD1. Germline V gives CDR1 SQVTM, CDR2 ANQGSEA. The length of the CDR3 is 13 residues. After removal of 7 bases from V and 5 bases from J, the junction contained 5 bases not matched to a gene. This CDR3 reads CSAGQGAGDTQYF. As DNA, the CDR3 is TGCAGCGCCGGACAGGGGGCCGGAGATACGCAGTATTTT.

The rearrangement uses TRBV5-4 and TRBJ2-2; D possibly corresponds to TRBD1 (5 bases). Germline V gene sequence: CDR1 SGHNT, CDR2 YYREEE (reference sequence). CDR3 length: 15 residues. Trimming pared 0 bases from V and 1 base from J, leaving 7 bases between. The CDR3 DNA follows: TGTGCCAGCAGCTTGGAGGGGCTGAACACCGGGGAGCTGTTTTTT. It is translated as CASSLEGLNTGELFF.

This rearrangement joins TRBV18 to TRBJ2-7; D is perhaps TRBD2 (6 bases). Germline loops: CDR1 KGHSH, CDR2 LQKENI. This CDR3 has 15 amino acids. V lost 2 bases to trimming and J lost 4 bases, with 15 bases between them. The CDR3 reads CASSPGSGLFYEQYF. CDR3 bases: TGTGCCAGCTCACCAGGTAGCGGCTTATTTTACGAGCAGTACTTC.

The V and J genes are TRBV10-3 and TRBJ2-7, with TRBD2 identical over 13 bases. Germline V CDR1 and CDR2: ENHRY, SYGVKD. This CDR3 has 19 residues. With 0 bases clipped from V and 5 bases from J, the junction kept 13 bases outside the gene matches. Here the CDR3 reads CAISESLLAGGPISHEQYF. For the CDR3, the DNA is TGTGCCATCAGTGAGTCCCTACTAGCGGGAGGGCCAATCTCACACGAGCAGTACTTC.

The CDR3 bases are TGTGCCAGCCAACCGGGGACTAGCGGGAACTACGAGCAGTACTTC. Its protein is CASQPGTSGNYEQYF. V and J are TRBV28 and TRBJ2-7; 13 nucleotides align to TRBD2. This CDR3 spans 15 amino acids. From germline, CDR1 is MDHEN and CDR2 SYDVKM. The V and J ends lost 8 bases and 3 bases, in that order; junction bases with no gene match: 7.

V is TRBV5-5 and J is TRBJ2-7; D might be TRBD1 (6 bases). V lost 4 bases and J 6 bases, leaving 17 bases between the germline ends. This CDR3 contains 14 residues. Germline values: CDR1 SGHKS, CDR2 YYEKEE (reference sequence). The CDR3 loop reads CASSVGGPPAEQYF. As DNA, the CDR3 is TGTGCCAGCAGCGTTGGGGGCCCCCCCGCCGAGCAGTACTTC.

The rearrangement joins TRBV7-8 to TRBJ1-2; D is undetermined. The CDR3 is 14 residues long. Germline CDR1 SGHVS, CDR2 FQNEAQ. V shed 1 base and J shed 0 bases, with 6 bases lying between them. As DNA, the CDR3 is TGTGCCAGCAGCTTAGGGCAGACTAACTATGGCTACACCTTC. Translating it yields CASSLGQTNYGYTF.

This clone came up once. This chain joins TRBV2 and TRBJ1-1; maybe TRBD1 (6 bases). Trimming shortened V by 4 bases and J by 0 bases, and 9 bases separated the two germline ends. The CDR3 is 14 residues long. The germline CDR1 and CDR2 sequences are SNHLY and FYNNEI. The CDR3 DNA is TGTGCCAGCAGTGGGCAGGGGTTGAACACTGAAGCTTTCTTT. Its protein product is CASSGQGLNTEAFF.

The J gene is TRBJ2-7, the V gene TRBV4-1, with 10 positions matching TRBD1. J lost 6 bases, V lost 4 bases, and 12 bases had no gene match. CDR3 length: 16 amino acids. Germline values: CDR1 MGHRA, CDR2 YSYEKL. The CDR3: CASSRRTGGPPSEQYF. The CDR3 DNA reads TGCGCCAGCAGCCGGAGGACAGGGGGTCCCCCTTCCGAGCAGTACTTC.

The CDR3 here is CASSLKQGREGRTDTQYF. The CDR3 nucleotides read TGTGCCAGCAGCTTAAAGCAGGGGCGGGAGGGCCGCACAGATACGCAGTATTTT. The chain uses TRBV7-3 and TRBJ2-3, with 9 bases fitting TRBD2. V lost 1 base and J lost 1; bases outside the gene matches: 9. The length of the CDR3 is 18 residues. Germline assignment: CDR1 SGHTA and CDR2 FQGTGA.

This clone occurred once. This chain joins TRBV6-1 and TRBJ2-7; no clear D gene. The CDR3 length is 14 residues. The V end lost 3 bases, the J end lost 7 bases, and 16 bases lay between the germline ends. Germline V gene lookup returns CDR1 MNHNS and CDR2 SASEGT. DNA for the CDR3: TGTGCCAGCAGTGATGCCCGGCCCCCGAGGGAGCAGTACTTC. Translation: CASSDARPPREQYF.

The chain couples TRBV7-9 to TRBJ2-2, with 11 bases that match TRBD1. The CDR3 runs to 19 residues. Trimming removed 1 base from V and 7 bases from J; junction bases left unmatched: 14. CDR1 is SEHNR and CDR2 is FQNEAQ in the germline V gene (reference sequence). The CDR3 loop is CASSLEFAGQGAVNGELFF. The CDR3, as DNA: TGTGCCAGCAGCTTAGAATTCGCCGGACAGGGGGCCGTGAACGGGGAGCTGTTTTTT.

This chain uses TRBV7-9 with TRBJ2-3; weak D call: TRBD1 (5 bases). This CDR3 region has 15 residues. V was clipped by 4 bases and J by 3 bases, with 14 bases between them. CDR1 is SEHNR and CDR2 is FQNEAQ in the germline V gene (reference sequence). The CDR3 here is CASSSGSKGTDTQYF. CDR3 DNA sequence: TGTGCCAGCAGCTCGGGCTCGAAGGGGACAGATACGCAGTATTTT.

CDR3 amino acids: CASSRGDEQYF. For the CDR3, the DNA is TGTGCCAGCAGCCGGGGGGACGAGCAGTACTTC. This rearrangement joins TRBV12-3 or TRBV12-4 to TRBJ2-7; 7 bases are a match to TRBD2. This CDR3 is built from 11 residues. Trimming cost V 6 bases and J 5 bases; bases outside gene matches: 1.

This clone showed up just once. The genes are TRBV4-3 and TRBJ2-2; 8 bases line up with TRBD2. CDR1 and CDR2 (germline): LGHNA, YSLEER. This CDR3 has 15 residues. The junction had 3 bases not matched to a gene; V was cut back by 5 bases and J by 1 base. The CDR3 here is CASSTSGGNTGELFF. CDR3 sequence (DNA): TGCGCCAGCAGCACCAGCGGGGGGAACACCGGGGAGCTGTTTTTT.

The chain uses TRBV4-3 and TRBJ2-7; TRBD1 matches at 9 bases. With V trimmed by 0 bases and J by 5 bases, 5 bases remained unmatched. The CDR3 extends over 15 amino acids. Germline V CDR1 and CDR2: LGHNA, YSLEER. The CDR3 DNA is TGCGCCAGCAGCCAAGAATCCGGGACAGGGCACGAGCAGTACTTC. This codes for CASSQESGTGHEQYF.

A single count supports this clone. V is TRBV4-1 and J is TRBJ2-7, with 7 bases that match TRBD2. With V trimmed by 0 bases and J by 4 bases, 9 bases remained unmatched. CDR1 MGHRA and CDR2 YSYEKL come from the germline V gene. CDR3 length: 16 residues. The CDR3 coding sequence is TGCGCCAGCAGCCAAGAAATAGGCGGGAGTGGGTACGAGCAGTACTTC. Translated, it gives CASSQEIGGSGYEQYF.

The gene calls are TRBV19 and TRBJ2-1, with 8 bases fitting TRBD2. CDR3 size: 16 residues. Germline assignment: CDR1 LNHDA and CDR2 SQIVND (reference sequence). With V trimmed by 7 bases and J by 5 bases, 13 bases remained unmatched. The CDR3 DNA is TGTGCCAGTACCCATTGGGCTAGCGGGTTTGACAATGAGCAGTTCTTC. It yields the protein CASTHWASGFDNEQFF.

This clone was seen only once. The chain links TRBV6-6 to TRBJ2-5; perhaps TRBD1 as D (6 bases). The CDR3 covers 14 residues. Germline V CDR1 and CDR2: MNHNY, SVGAGI (reference sequence). V was trimmed by 7 bases and J by 0 bases, leaving 12 bases between them. The CDR3 sequence is CASMPDSHQETQYF. The CDR3 coding sequence is TGTGCCAGCATGCCGGACAGTCACCAAGAGACCCAGTACTTC.

The V gene is TRBV24-1, the J gene TRBJ2-3; 9 positions match TRBD2. Germline V CDR1 and CDR2: KGHDR, SFDVKD. The V segment lost 3 bases and the J segment 6 bases; nucleotides outside the gene matches: 9. The CDR3 consists of 16 residues. The CDR3 reads CATSDPDSGSRDTQYF. The CDR3, as DNA: TGTGCCACCAGTGATCCCGATAGCGGGAGTCGCGATACGCAGTATTTT.